This T cell receptor (beta chain) is drawn from a study of T cells in women clearing cervical HPV infection. Findings of the study overall: CIN3+ cases had significantly higher TCR richness than controls; evenness did not differ.

TCRdb's table, derived via immunoSEQ multiplex PCR, lists solely in-frame clones and lacks some. This table lists 20,000 or so clones. The V gene's germline CDR1 is MDHEN and CDR2 SYDVKM. V trimming: 5 bases; J trimming: 0 bases; junction bases outside the gene matches: 2. CDR3 length: 14 residues. About this clone: Antigen specificity is unknown. The read terminates 3 residues ahead of where the CDR3 ends, so the germline J gene completes it.

The sequencing input was blood buffy coat. The chain recombines TRBV28 with TRBJ2-7, with 9 positions matching TRBD1. The receptor was isolated from a woman between 18 and 69 years old with a cervical HPV16 infection that either progressed to CIN3+ or cleared (not recorded which). Here the CDR3 reads CASSGQGSSYEQYF. CDR3 DNA, as far as it was read: TGTGCCAGCAGTGGACAGGGGAGCTCCTACGAG.